This T cell receptor beta chain was identified in a study of shared clonotypes between healthy human individuals. Regarding the study as a whole: Clonotype sharing among donors likely depends on sequencing depth. Relative to clonotypes present in all four donors, those not shared had lower generation probabilities. Blood was the sole source, and tissue repertoires probably differ.

Libraries were prepared by immunoSEQ multiplex PCR; TCRdb keeps only in-frame clonotypes and omits some of them. Of hundreds of thousands of clones in the sample, 90% to 96% were seen once. The germline V and J ends were trimmed by 10 bases and 5 bases, with 14 bases remaining between them. Germline CDR1 SNHLY, CDR2 FYNNEI. This CDR3 spans 12 amino acids. The CD4+ fraction was divided into a CD45RA+ naive subset and a CD45RA-negative memory subset. As for this clone: Its target is not known.

The TCR sequence derives from a woman aged 25 to 39 in good health. The chain couples TRBV2 to TRBJ2-5; either TRBD1 or TRBD2 may supply D (5 bases each). Sample: naive CD4+ T cells sorted from blood. The subset here: CD45RA+ positively selected. The CDR3 nucleotides read TGTGCCACCAGCCCGGGGCGTGAGACCCAGTACTTC. Translating it yields CATSPGRETQYF. The whole variable domain, remainder taken from reference TRBV2 and TRBJ2-5, is EPEVTQTPSHQVTQMGQEVILRCVPISNHLYFYWYRQILGQKVEFLVSFYNNEISEKSEIFDDQFSVERPDGSNFTLKIRSTKLEDSAMYFCATSPGRETQYFGPGTRLLVL.